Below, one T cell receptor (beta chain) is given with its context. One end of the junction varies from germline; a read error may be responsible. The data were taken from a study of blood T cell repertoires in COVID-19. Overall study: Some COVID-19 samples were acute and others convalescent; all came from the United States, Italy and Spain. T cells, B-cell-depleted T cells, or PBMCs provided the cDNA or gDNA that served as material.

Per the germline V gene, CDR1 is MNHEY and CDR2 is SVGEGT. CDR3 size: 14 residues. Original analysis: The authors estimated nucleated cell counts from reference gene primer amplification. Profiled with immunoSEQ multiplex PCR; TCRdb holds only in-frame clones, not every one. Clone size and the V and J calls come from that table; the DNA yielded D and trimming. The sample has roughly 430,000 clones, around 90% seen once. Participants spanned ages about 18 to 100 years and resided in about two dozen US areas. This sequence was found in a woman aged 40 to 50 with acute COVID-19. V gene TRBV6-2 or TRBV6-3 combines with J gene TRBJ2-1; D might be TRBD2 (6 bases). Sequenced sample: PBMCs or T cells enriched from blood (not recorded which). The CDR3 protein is CASNYRDFYNEQFF. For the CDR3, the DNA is TGTGCCAGCAATTACCGGGACTTTTACAATGAGCAGTTCTTC.